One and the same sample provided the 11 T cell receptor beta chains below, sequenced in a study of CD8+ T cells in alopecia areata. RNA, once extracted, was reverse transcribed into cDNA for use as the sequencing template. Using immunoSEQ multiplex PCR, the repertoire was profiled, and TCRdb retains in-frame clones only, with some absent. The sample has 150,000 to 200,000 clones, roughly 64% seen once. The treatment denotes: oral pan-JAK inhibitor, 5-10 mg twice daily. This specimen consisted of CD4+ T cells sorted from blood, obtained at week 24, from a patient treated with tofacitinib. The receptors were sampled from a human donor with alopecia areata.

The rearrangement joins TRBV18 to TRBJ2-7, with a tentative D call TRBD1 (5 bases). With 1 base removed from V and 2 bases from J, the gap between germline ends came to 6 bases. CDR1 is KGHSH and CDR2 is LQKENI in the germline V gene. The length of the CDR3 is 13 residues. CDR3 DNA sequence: TGTGCCAGCTCACCACTGGACACCTACGAGCAGTACTTC. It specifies CASSPLDTYEQYF.

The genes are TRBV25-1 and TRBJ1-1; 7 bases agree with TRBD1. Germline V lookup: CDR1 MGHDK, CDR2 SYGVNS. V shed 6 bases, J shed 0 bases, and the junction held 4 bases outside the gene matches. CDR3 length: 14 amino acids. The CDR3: CASRATGMNTEAFF. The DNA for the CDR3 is TGTGCCAGCAGGGCGACAGGGATGAACACTGAAGCTTTCTTT.

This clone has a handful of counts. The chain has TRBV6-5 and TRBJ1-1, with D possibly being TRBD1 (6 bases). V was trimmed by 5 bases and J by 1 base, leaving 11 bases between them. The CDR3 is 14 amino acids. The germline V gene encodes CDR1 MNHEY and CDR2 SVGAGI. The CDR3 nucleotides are TGTGCCAGCAGTAGGGGGATCGAGAACACTGAAGCTTTCTTT. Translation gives CASSRGIENTEAFF.

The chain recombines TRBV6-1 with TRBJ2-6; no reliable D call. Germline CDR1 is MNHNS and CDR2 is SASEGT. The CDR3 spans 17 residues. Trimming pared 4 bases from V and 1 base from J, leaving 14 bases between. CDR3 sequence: CASSVSGLGSGANVLTF. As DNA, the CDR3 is TGTGCCAGCAGTGTCTCAGGTCTCGGTTCTGGGGCCAACGTCCTGACTTTC.

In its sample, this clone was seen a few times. This CDR3 reads CASSVATVGQGRNYGYTF. CDR3 sequence (DNA): TGTGCCAGCAGCGTAGCTACAGTCGGACAGGGACGGAACTATGGCTACACCTTC. This chain links TRBV9 with TRBJ1-2; 8 positions match TRBD1. The V segment lost 0 bases and the J segment 2 bases; nucleotides outside the gene matches: 12. The CDR3 has 18 amino acids. Germline V CDR1 and CDR2: SGDLS, YYNGEE.

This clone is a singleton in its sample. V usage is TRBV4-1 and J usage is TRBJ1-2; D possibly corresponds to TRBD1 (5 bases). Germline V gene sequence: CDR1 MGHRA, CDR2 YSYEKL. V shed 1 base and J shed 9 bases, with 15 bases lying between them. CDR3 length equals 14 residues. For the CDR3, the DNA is TGCGCCAGCAGCCAAGGGAGGGACGGCCATAGCTACACCTTC. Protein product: CASSQGRDGHSYTF.

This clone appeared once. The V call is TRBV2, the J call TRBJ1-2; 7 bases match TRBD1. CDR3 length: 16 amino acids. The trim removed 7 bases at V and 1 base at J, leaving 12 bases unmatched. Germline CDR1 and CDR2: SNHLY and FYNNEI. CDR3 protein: CASISDREVGNYGYTF. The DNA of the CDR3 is TGTGCCAGCATTTCCGACAGGGAGGTTGGTAACTATGGCTACACCTTC.

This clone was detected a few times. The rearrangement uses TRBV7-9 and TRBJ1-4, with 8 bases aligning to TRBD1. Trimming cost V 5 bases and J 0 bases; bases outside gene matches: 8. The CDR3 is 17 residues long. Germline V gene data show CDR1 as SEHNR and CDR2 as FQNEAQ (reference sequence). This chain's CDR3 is CASSNDRGTATNEKLFF. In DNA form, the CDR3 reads TGTGCCAGCAGCAACGACAGGGGAACGGCAACTAATGAAAAACTGTTTTTT.

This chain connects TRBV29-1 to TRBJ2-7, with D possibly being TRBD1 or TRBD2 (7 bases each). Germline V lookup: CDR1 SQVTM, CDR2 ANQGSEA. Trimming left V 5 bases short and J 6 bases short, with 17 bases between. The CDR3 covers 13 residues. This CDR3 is CSVPSRGGLEQYF. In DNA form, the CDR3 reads TGCAGCGTTCCCTCCAGGGGGGGCCTCGAGCAGTACTTC.

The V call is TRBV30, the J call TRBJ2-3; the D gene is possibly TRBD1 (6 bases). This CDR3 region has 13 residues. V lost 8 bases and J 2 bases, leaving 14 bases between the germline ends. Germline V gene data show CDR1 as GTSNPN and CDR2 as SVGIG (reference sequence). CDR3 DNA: TGTGCCGGCTCCACAGGGAACACAGATACGCAGTATTTT. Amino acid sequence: CAGSTGNTDTQYF.

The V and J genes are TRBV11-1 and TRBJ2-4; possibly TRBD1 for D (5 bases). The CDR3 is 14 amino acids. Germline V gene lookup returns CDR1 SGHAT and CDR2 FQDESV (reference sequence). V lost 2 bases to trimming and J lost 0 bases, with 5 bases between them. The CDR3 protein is CASSLTGAKNIQYF. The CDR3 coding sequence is TGTGCCAGCAGCTTAACAGGAGCCAAAAACATTCAGTACTTC.